The 31 T cell receptor beta chains below were found in one sample sequenced in a study of cytomegalovirus exposure and HLA in healthy donors. Sequencing was performed with immunoSEQ multiplex PCR; in TCRdb, only in-frame clones are kept and a portion is missing. The table shows over 200,000 clones, with around 88% occurring only once. The specimen sequenced was PBMCs. Every receptor here comes from a woman aged 18-29 years in good health and CMV-seronegative.

The chain couples TRBV7-9 to TRBJ2-1, with D possibly being TRBD1 (6 bases). The CDR3 is 11 residues long. Trimming stripped 4 bases from V and 13 bases from J, with 11 bases between. Germline V lookup: CDR1 SEHNR, CDR2 FQNEAQ (reference sequence). This CDR3 reads CASSSPQGQFF. The CDR3 DNA is TGTGCCAGCAGCTCCCCACAGGGTCAGTTCTTC.

The V gene is TRBV27, the J gene TRBJ2-1, with 7 bases aligning to TRBD2. The V gene end was trimmed by 4 bases and the J gene end by 2 bases; junction bases not matched to a gene: 8. This CDR3 has 16 residues. From germline, CDR1 is MNHEY and CDR2 SMNVEV (reference sequence). CDR3 sequence (DNA): TGTGCCAGCAGTTCCCGGACTAGTTTCCCCTACAATGAGCAGTTCTTC. Encoded protein: CASSSRTSFPYNEQFF.

The chain links TRBV7-9 to TRBJ2-7, with 9 nucleotides matching TRBD1. V dropped 3 bases and J dropped 5; count of bases not matched to a gene: 20. Germline V gives CDR1 SEHNR, CDR2 FQNEAQ (reference sequence). The CDR3 has 19 amino acids. CDR3 in amino acids: CASSFPTGGTANSLDEQYF. In nucleotides, the CDR3 is TGTGCCAGCAGCTTCCCGACAGGGGGGACGGCGAATTCCCTGGACGAGCAGTACTTC.

This clone was recorded a few times. The chain combines TRBV28 with TRBJ1-4; tentatively, D is TRBD1 (6 bases). The CDR3 is 16 residues long. CDR1 is MDHEN, CDR2 SYDVKM, per germline. Trimming took 6 bases from V and 7 from J, leaving 21 bases between them. CDR3 DNA sequence: TGTGCCAGCAGACAAATCGGGGGGCTGATAGGTGAAAAACTGTTTTTT. It specifies CASRQIGGLIGEKLFF. Using reference TRBV28 and TRBJ1-4 for the parts outside the CDR3, the full variable domain is DVKVTQSSRYLVKRTGEKVFLECVQDMDHENMFWYRQDPGLGLRLIYFSYDVKMKEKGDIPEGYSVSREKKERFSLILESASTNQTSMYLCASRQIGGLIGEKLFFGSGTQLSVL.

This clone has more than one count but fewer than ten. The chain joins TRBV4-2 to TRBJ1-2, with D unresolved. Germline CDR1 reads LGHNA; CDR2 reads YNFKEQ. This CDR3 contains 17 residues. The V gene lost 0 bases and the J gene lost 2 bases, with 16 bases spanning the gap. The DNA of the CDR3 is TGTGCCAGCAGCCAAGATTCCACGGAGGGAGGAAACTATGGCTACACCTTC. Residues: CASSQDSTEGGNYGYTF.

There are a few counts of this clone. V gene TRBV29-1 combines with J gene TRBJ1-2, with a tentative D call TRBD1 (5 bases). Trimming stripped 3 bases from V and 8 bases from J, with 10 bases between. CDR1 and CDR2 from the germline V gene are SQVTM and ANQGSEA. CDR3 size: 11 residues. Written as DNA, the CDR3 is TGCAGCGTTGAGAGGACACTCGGCTACACCTTC. Its translation is CSVERTLGYTF. The full variable domain, with the rest looked up from reference TRBV29-1 and TRBJ1-2, is SAVISQKPSRDICQRGTSLTIQCQVDSQVTMMFWYRQQPGQSLTLIATANQGSEATYESGFVIDKFPISRPNLTFSTLTVSNMSPEDSSIYLCSVERTLGYTFGSGTRLTVV.

In this sample, this clone turned up a few times. The chain combines TRBV6-6 with TRBJ1-1; the D gene is possibly TRBD1 (5 bases). Germline CDR1 and CDR2: MNHNY and SVGAGI (reference sequence). Trimming pared 7 bases from V and 1 base from J, leaving 13 bases between. The CDR3 is 14 amino acids. The CDR3 region has the DNA TGTGCCAGCACCCCCTGGGGGGGGAACACTGAAGCTTTCTTT. Its protein is CASTPWGGNTEAFF.

This chain connects TRBV9 to TRBJ2-7, with TRBD1 matching over 8 bases. Per germline, CDR1 SGDLS and CDR2 YYNGEE. This CDR3 region has 15 residues. Losses at the gene ends were 0 bases for V and 7 bases for J; bases not matched to a gene: 9. CDR3 loop: CASSVGAGGFMEQYF. The CDR3 DNA follows: TGTGCCAGCAGCGTAGGGGCAGGGGGCTTTATGGAGCAGTACTTC.

The rearrangement joins TRBV5-6 to TRBJ2-5; no clear D. This CDR3 has 13 residues. With 1 base removed from V and 5 bases from J, the gap between germline ends came to 9 bases. CDR1 is SGHDT and CDR2 is YYEEEE in the germline V gene. This CDR3 reads CASSLYIGETQYF. CDR3 sequence (DNA): TGTGCCAGCAGCTTGTACATCGGGGAGACCCAGTACTTC.

This clone is a singleton in its sample. The CDR3 sequence is CASSPLGLNYEQYF. As DNA, the CDR3 is TGTGCCAGCAGCCCCCTAGGACTAAATTACGAGCAGTACTTC. The V call is TRBV4-2, the J call TRBJ2-7; D perhaps matches TRBD2 (6 bases). Trimming pared 4 bases from V and 4 bases from J, leaving 14 bases between. The length of the CDR3 is 14 residues. The V gene's germline CDR1 is LGHNA and CDR2 YNFKEQ.

The chain carries TRBV30 and TRBJ2-7; 8 nucleotides align to TRBD1. This CDR3 region has 14 residues. Germline CDR1 reads GTSNPN; CDR2 reads SVGIG (reference sequence). The V and J ends lost 0 bases and 7 bases, in that order; junction bases with no gene match: 8. As DNA, the CDR3 is TGTGCCTGGAGTGTCGGGACAGGTATTCGGGAGCAGTACTTC. It yields the protein CAWSVGTGIREQYF.

The CDR3: CASSISSGAGEQYF. The CDR3 DNA sequence: TGTGCCAGCAGCATCTCATCCGGCGCCGGGGAGCAGTACTTC. V gene TRBV28 combines with J gene TRBJ2-7; D unclear. Trimming took 6 bases from V and 7 from J, leaving 19 bases between them. The CDR3 is 14 amino acids. CDR1 is MDHEN, CDR2 SYDVKM, per germline.

The chain employs TRBV27 and TRBJ2-7; TRBD1 is a possible D gene (6 bases). The CDR3 extends over 14 amino acids. CDR1 MNHEY and CDR2 SMNVEV come from the germline V gene (reference sequence). Trimming stripped 3 bases from V and 3 bases from J, with 12 bases between. The CDR3 is CASSLDRNRYEQYF. The DNA for the CDR3 is TGTGCCAGCAGTTTGGACAGAAATCGCTACGAGCAGTACTTC.

The V and J genes are TRBV6-5 and TRBJ1-1; a possible D gene is TRBD1 (6 bases). Trimming cost V 6 bases and J 0 bases, with 11 bases left between them. Germline-derived CDR1 and CDR2 are MNHEY and SVGAGI. CDR3 size: 14 residues. CDR3 sequence: CASSPRGMNTEAFF. Here the CDR3 DNA reads TGTGCCAGCAGCCCCAGGGGTATGAACACTGAAGCTTTCTTT.

V gene TRBV10-3 combines with J gene TRBJ2-6; the D is unclear. With 3 bases removed from V and 0 bases from J, the gap between germline ends came to 6 bases. CDR1 and CDR2 (germline): ENHRY, SYGVKD. The length of the CDR3 is 15 residues. The CDR3 coding sequence is TGTGCCATCAGTGAACAGAGCTCTGGGGCCAACGTCCTGACTTTC. Its protein product is CAISEQSSGANVLTF.

J is TRBJ2-1 and V is TRBV19, with D possibly matching TRBD2 (6 bases). The germline V gene has CDR1 LNHDA and CDR2 SQIVND (reference sequence). The ends were cut back, 3 bases at V and 2 bases at J, with 8 bases in the middle. This CDR3 contains 14 residues. The CDR3 nucleotides are TGTGCCAGTAGTATTGGGGGGACCTACAATGAGCAGTTCTTC. Residues: CASSIGGTYNEQFF.

The chain links TRBV28 to TRBJ1-1; D not certain. The CDR3 is made up of 15 amino acids. Germline CDR1 MDHEN, CDR2 SYDVKM. V gave up 5 bases and J gave up 6 bases, with 19 bases separating them. CDR3 sequence reads: CASSPRTPTYAEAFF. The CDR3 nucleotides read TGTGCCAGCAGTCCCCGGACTCCCACGTACGCTGAAGCTTTCTTT. The variable domain in full, completed from reference TRBV28 and TRBJ1-1, reads DVKVTQSSRYLVKRTGEKVFLECVQDMDHENMFWYRQDPGLGLRLIYFSYDVKMKEKGDIPEGYSVSREKKERFSLILESASTNQTSMYLCASSPRTPTYAEAFFGQGTRLTVV.

The chain's CDR3 is CASTGQEPYEQYF. The CDR3 DNA reads TGTGCCAGCACCGGACAGGAACCCTACGAGCAGTACTTC. This sequence joins TRBV27 and TRBJ2-7; 7 bases match TRBD1. From germline, CDR1 is MNHEY and CDR2 SMNVEV (reference sequence). This CDR3 comprises 13 residues. V dropped 7 bases and J dropped 2; count of bases not matched to a gene: 5.

The rearrangement links TRBV6-6 to TRBJ2-7; D call uncertain. The CDR3 runs to 11 residues. Trimming took off 6 bases at V and 6 bases at J, with 9 bases between the two ends. Per germline, CDR1 MNHNY and CDR2 SVGAGI (reference sequence). The CDR3 nucleotides are TGTGCCAGCAGCCCACCGGGCGAGCAGTACTTC. Encoded protein: CASSPPGEQYF.

This chain uses TRBV7-3 with TRBJ2-3, with D maybe TRBD1 (5 bases). Germline V gene sequence: CDR1 SGHTA, CDR2 FQGTGA. Trimming removed 2 bases from V and 0 bases from J, with 9 bases in between. CDR3 length: 15 residues. The CDR3: CASSLAGISTDTQYF. The DNA for the CDR3 is TGTGCCAGCAGCTTAGCAGGGATTAGCACAGATACGCAGTATTTT.

The CDR3 bases are TGTGCCAGCAGTGTCGAGGGGGCAGGGAACACCGGGGAGCTGTTTTTT. Its translation: CASSVEGAGNTGELFF. The chain has TRBV2 and TRBJ2-2; 7 bases agree with TRBD1. Germline values: CDR1 SNHLY, CDR2 FYNNEI. Trimming took 4 bases from V and 1 from J; bases not matched to a gene: 6. The CDR3 loop spans 16 amino acids.

J is TRBJ2-1 and V is TRBV5-8; possibly TRBD2 for D (6 bases). The CDR3 loop spans 15 amino acids. CDR1 and CDR2 from the germline V gene are SGHTS and YDEGEE. Between the trimmed V and J ends, which lost 2 bases and 7 bases, there was a span of 16 bases. In nucleotides, the CDR3 is TGTGCCAGCAGCTTTGGAGTGGGAGGTCTAAATGAGCAGTTCTTC. Amino acids: CASSFGVGGLNEQFF.

This clone has just one count. The rearrangement links TRBV6-6 to TRBJ1-3; D is undetermined. Germline lookup yields CDR1 MNHNY and CDR2 SVGAGI (reference sequence). Trimming cost V 0 bases and J 0 bases, with 6 bases left between them. This CDR3 has 15 amino acids. The DNA for the CDR3 is TGTGCCAGCAGTTACTCTTCGAGCTCTGGAAACACCATATATTTT. It translates to CASSYSSSSGNTIYF.

This rearrangement joins TRBV15 to TRBJ2-3; D uncertain. V was clipped by 0 bases and J by 4 bases, with 8 bases between them. The length of the CDR3 is 14 residues. Germline loops: CDR1 LNHNV, CDR2 YYDKDF (reference sequence). The CDR3 region is CATSRDPGADTQYF. The CDR3 nucleotides are TGTGCCACCAGCAGAGATCCGGGTGCAGATACGCAGTATTTT.

The J gene is TRBJ2-7, the V gene TRBV11-2, with D unclear. V was clipped by 2 bases and J by 3 bases, with 8 bases between them. The V gene's germline CDR1 is SGHAT and CDR2 FQNNGV. The CDR3 contains 13 residues. The CDR3 is CASSLIRDYEQYF. The CDR3 nucleotides are TGTGCCAGCAGCTTAATCCGAGACTACGAGCAGTACTTC.

The chain links TRBV14 to TRBJ1-2; 8 bases are a match to TRBD1. CDR3 length: 13 amino acids. Trimming cost V 4 bases and J 2 bases; bases outside gene matches: 0. The germline V gene has CDR1 SGHDN and CDR2 FVKESK. CDR3 bases: TGTGCCAGCAGCCGGGACAGGAACTATGGCTACACCTTC. This gives the protein CASSRDRNYGYTF. Combining the CDR3 with reference TRBV14 and TRBJ1-2 gives the whole variable domain EAGVTQFPSHSVIEKGQTVTLRCDPISGHDNLYWYRRVMGKEIKFLLHFVKESKQDESGMPNNRFLAERTGGTYSTLKVQPAELEDSGVYFCASSRDRNYGYTFGSGTRLTVV.

The chain employs TRBV29-1 and TRBJ2-3; 11 bases line up with TRBD2. CDR3 length: 14 residues. V was clipped by 6 bases and J by 3 bases; unmatched bases: 5. Looked up from germline, CDR1 is SQVTM and CDR2 is ANQGSEA. The CDR3 is CSVVAGGWTDTQYF. As DNA, the CDR3 is TGCAGCGTGGTAGCGGGAGGGTGGACAGATACGCAGTATTTT.

The V gene is TRBV6-5, the J gene TRBJ2-2; D remains ambiguous. Germline-derived CDR1 and CDR2 are MNHEY and SVGAGI. The CDR3 spans 16 residues. V was cut by 0 bases and J by 6 bases, with 14 bases left in between. The CDR3 is CASSYSTSGLAGELFF. For the CDR3, the DNA is TGTGCCAGCAGTTACTCGACGTCCGGTCTAGCCGGGGAGCTGTTTTTT.

This chain connects TRBV9 to TRBJ2-1; D possibly corresponds to TRBD2 (6 bases). Germline values: CDR1 SGDLS, CDR2 YYNGEE. This CDR3 region has 13 residues. V shed 3 bases and J shed 3 bases, with 7 bases lying between them. For the CDR3, the DNA is TGTGCCAGCAGCGCGGAGGGCTACAATGAGCAGTTCTTC. This translates into CASSAEGYNEQFF. The full variable domain, its missing parts supplied by reference TRBV9 and TRBJ2-1, is DSGVTQTPKHLITATGQRVTLRCSPRSGDLSVYWYQQSLDQGLQFLIQYYNGEERAKGNILERFSAQQFPDLHSELNLSSLELGDSALYFCASSAEGYNEQFFGPGTRLTVL.

The table lists this clone with a count of one. This rearrangement joins TRBV4-1 to TRBJ1-1; 7 nucleotides match TRBD1. CDR1 is MGHRA, CDR2 YSYEKL, per germline. The length of the CDR3 is 15 residues. Trimming removed 3 bases from V and 5 bases from J; junction bases left unmatched: 9. The CDR3 coding sequence is TGCGCCAGCAGCCAGGAGGACAGGACTGGTACTGAAGCTTTCTTT. Protein: CASSQEDRTGTEAFF.

Only a few counts were recorded for this clone. The V and J genes are TRBV6-5 and TRBJ1-2; TRBD1 matches at 7 bases. Germline trimming cut 6 bases from V and 8 bases from J; bases unmatched to any gene: 6. In germline, CDR1 is MNHEY, CDR2 SVGAGI. The CDR3 runs to 12 residues. CDR3 protein: CASRPTGLGYTF. The CDR3 DNA follows: TGTGCCAGCAGACCGACAGGGTTGGGCTACACCTTC.